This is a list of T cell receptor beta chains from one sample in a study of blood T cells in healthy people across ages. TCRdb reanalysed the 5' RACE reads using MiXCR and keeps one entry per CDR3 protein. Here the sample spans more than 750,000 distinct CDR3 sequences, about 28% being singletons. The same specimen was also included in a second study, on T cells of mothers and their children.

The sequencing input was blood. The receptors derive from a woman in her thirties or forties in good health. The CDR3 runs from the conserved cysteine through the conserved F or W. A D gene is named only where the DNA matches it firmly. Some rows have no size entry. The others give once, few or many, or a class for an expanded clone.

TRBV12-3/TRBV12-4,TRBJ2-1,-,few,TGTGCCAGCAGTCCAAGGACAGAATACGAGCAGTTCTTC,CASSPRTEYEQFF
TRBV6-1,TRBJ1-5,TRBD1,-,TGTGCCAGCAGTGTATCCGGGACAGGGAGCCAGCCCCAGCATTTT,CASSVSGTGSQPQHF
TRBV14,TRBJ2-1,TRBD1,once,TGTGCCAGCAGCCCGAACAGGGGCTACAATGAGCAGTTCTTC,CASSPNRGYNEQFF
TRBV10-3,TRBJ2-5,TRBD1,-,TGTGCCATCAGTGAGTCGAAGGGACAGTTCCAAGAGACCCAGTACTTC,CAISESKGQFQETQYF
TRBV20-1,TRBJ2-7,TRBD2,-,TGCAGTGCGGAGCTGCTAGCGGCAAACTACGAGCAGTACTTC,CSAELLAANYEQYF
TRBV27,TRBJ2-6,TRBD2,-,TGTGCCAGCAGCTCGGGACTAGCGGTGATCTCTGGGGCCAACGTCCTGACTTTC,CASSSGLAVISGANVLTF
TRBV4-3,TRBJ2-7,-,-,TGCGCCAGCAGCCAAGATCATCGGGGAGCGGCGAACGAGCAGTACTTC,CASSQDHRGAANEQYF
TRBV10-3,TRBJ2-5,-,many,TGTGCCATCAGTGTTGGGCTGGAAGGTCAAGAGACCCAGTACTTC,CAISVGLEGQETQYF
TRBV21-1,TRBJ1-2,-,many,TGTGCCAGCCCCCGCGGGCGGATCAGACATATTACTAACTATGGCTACACCTTC,CASPRGRIRHITNYGYTF
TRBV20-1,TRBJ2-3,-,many,TGCAGTGCTAGAAGCCCAACCGTGGATACGCAGTATTTT,CSARSPTVDTQYF
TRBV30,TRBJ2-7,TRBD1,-,TGTGCCTGGAGTTCGGGGACAGGGTACGACGAGCAGTACTTC,CAWSSGTGYDEQYF
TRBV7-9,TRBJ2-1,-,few,TGTGCCAGCAGCTTTTTAAGGGGGGCGCGGACCTACAATGAGCAGTTCTTC,CASSFLRGARTYNEQFF
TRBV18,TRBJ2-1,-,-,TGTGCCAGCTCACCCGAGGTTGGGGAGCAGTTCTTC,CASSPEVGEQFF
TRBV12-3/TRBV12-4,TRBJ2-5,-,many,TGTGCCACCATCCGAACAGGGTCAAGACAAGAGACCCAGTACTTC,CATIRTGSRQETQYF
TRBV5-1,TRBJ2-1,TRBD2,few,TGCGCCAGCAGCGCCACGACTAGCGGGGCTTCCAATGAGCAGTTCTTC,CASSATTSGASNEQFF
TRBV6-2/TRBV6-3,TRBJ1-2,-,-,TGTGCCAGCAGGTTACGGGGCTATCGACTCTATGGCTACACCTTC,CASRLRGYRLYGYTF
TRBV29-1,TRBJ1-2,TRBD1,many,TGCAGCGTTGAGAAGGGGCAGGGGGCGAGAGCTGGCTACACCTTC,CSVEKGQGARAGYTF
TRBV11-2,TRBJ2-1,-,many,TGTGCCAGCAGCTTAGATCTAGGGGTCTATGAGCAGTTCTTC,CASSLDLGVYEQFF
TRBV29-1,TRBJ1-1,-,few,TGCAGCGTTGAAGATACCTCCATGACTGAAGCTTTCTTT,CSVEDTSMTEAFF
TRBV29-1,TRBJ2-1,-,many,TGCAGCATCCTCAGACAGACCTCCTACAATGAGCAGTTCTTC,CSILRQTSYNEQFF
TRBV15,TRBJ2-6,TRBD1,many,TGTGCCACCAGCAGCGAGGGACAGGGTCATGGGGCCAACGTCCTGACTTTC,CATSSEGQGHGANVLTF
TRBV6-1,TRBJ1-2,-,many,TGTGCCAGCAGTGAATCTATACAGGGCGATGGCTACACCTTC,CASSESIQGDGYTF
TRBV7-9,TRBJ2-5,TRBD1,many,TGTGCCAGCAGCTTATCTACAGGGGAGGAGACCCAGTACTTC,CASSLSTGEETQYF
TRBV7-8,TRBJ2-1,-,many,TGTGCCAGCAGCCAAGCCCAAAGGACAGGGAGGGGTGAGCAGTTCTTC,CASSQAQRTGRGEQFF
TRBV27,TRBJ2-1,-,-,TGTGCCAGCAGTTTTGTGCGGGGCGCAAATTGGAATGAGCAGTTCTTC,CASSFVRGANWNEQFF
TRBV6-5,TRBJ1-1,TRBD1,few,TGTGCCAGCACCCGACAGGGGACGAACACTGAAGCTTTCTTT,CASTRQGTNTEAFF